This TCR beta chain was recorded in a study of T cell responses to AZD1222 COVID-19 vaccine. In the study overall: Second-dose recipients at about 4 or about 12 weeks were treated as one pooled group.

Assay: immunoSEQ multiplex PCR; the TCRdb copy retains only in-frame clones and omits some. The top ten hold more than 2.5% of the sample, which has some 120,000 clones, roughly 93% seen once. The germline V gene encodes CDR1 MNHEY and CDR2 SMNVEV (reference sequence). Germline trimming cut 7 bases from V and 4 bases from J; bases unmatched to any gene: 7. This CDR3 contains 13 residues. About this clone: The antigen remains undetermined.

General study points: Repertoire sampling occurred only after the peak T cell response. The donor cohort was predominantly white British with a female majority, and clonal diversity may have been underestimated.

This clonotype was sampled from an adult in good health. The specimen was peripheral blood, collected on day 0 of AZD1222 vaccination. The chain is built from TRBV27 and TRBJ2-7, with TRBD1 identical over 7 bases. The CDR3 sequence is CASNRQGEYEQYF. CDR3 nucleotides: TGTGCCAGCAATAGACAGGGAGAATACGAGCAGTACTTC.